Following are 20 T cell receptor beta chains from one sample sequenced in a study of T cell repertoires in cytomegalovirus infection. Each CDR3 protein is one row after TCRdb ran MiXCR on the reads. The data contain a few hundred thousand distinct CDR3 sequences, approximately 13% of them singletons. Sequencing was done on a sample of PBMCs. The origin of the receptors is a human donor in good health (CMV status not recorded). Some clones in this sample may be carry-over from other donors' samples.

This clonotype was counted ten times or more. The CDR3 reads CASSIAQETQYF. Written as DNA, the CDR3 is TGTGCCAGCAGCATTGCCCAAGAGACCCAGTACTTC. J is TRBJ2-5 and V is TRBV28, with D unresolved. Germline CDR1 MDHEN, CDR2 SYDVKM. Trimming cost V 6 bases and J 1 base, with 6 bases left between them. The CDR3 totals 12 residues.

This clonotype was recorded a few times. The chain is built from TRBV20-1 and TRBJ1-2, with 9 nucleotides matching TRBD1. The CDR3 totals 15 residues. Germline values: CDR1 DFQATT, CDR2 SNEGSKA (reference sequence). V shed 3 bases and J 7 bases; nucleotides not matched to a gene: 12. CDR3 amino acids: CSARSPGTGLGGYTF. The CDR3 DNA is TGCAGTGCTAGGTCCCCCGGGACAGGGCTGGGTGGCTACACCTTC.

This clonotype was recorded at least ten times. CDR3 region: CASSSNLPPALNEKLFF. The CDR3 coding sequence is TGTGCCAGCAGTTCCAACCTCCCGCCCGCCCTAAATGAAAAACTGTTTTTT. The V and J genes are TRBV28 and TRBJ1-4; D not resolved. Trimming shortened V by 4 bases and J by 5 bases, and 20 bases separated the two germline ends. In germline, CDR1 is MDHEN, CDR2 SYDVKM. The CDR3 totals 17 residues.

This clonotype was detected a few times. V is TRBV10-3 and J is TRBJ2-3, with D uncertain. Germline assignment: CDR1 ENHRY and CDR2 SYGVKD. The CDR3 consists of 13 residues. The V end was cut by 10 bases, the J end by 5 bases, with 16 bases between. The CDR3: CATAMSVEDTQYF. As DNA, the CDR3 is TGTGCCACCGCCATGAGTGTGGAAGATACGCAGTATTTT.

This chain uses TRBV20-1 with TRBJ1-1; D is possibly TRBD1 (6 bases). The CDR3 length is 16 residues. Deletions cut 1 base from V and 5 bases from J, with 20 bases between. Germline lookup yields CDR1 DFQATT and CDR2 SNEGSKA (reference sequence). CDR3 loop: CSARVRRGAPWTEAFF. In nucleotides, the CDR3 is TGCAGTGCTAGAGTCCGCCGGGGGGCCCCTTGGACTGAAGCTTTCTTT.

A few counts support this clonotype. The rearrangement uses TRBV11-2 and TRBJ2-5, with TRBD1 matching 11 bases. Germline lookup yields CDR1 SGHAT and CDR2 FQNNGV. V lost 0 bases to trimming and J lost 2 bases; unmatched junction nucleotides: 17. This CDR3 has 21 amino acids. This CDR3 reads CASSLDFWSGQGELQQETQYF. The CDR3 nucleotides read TGTGCCAGCAGCTTAGATTTCTGGTCGGGACAGGGGGAACTTCAACAAGAGACCCAGTACTTC.

This clonotype showed up just a few times. The chain has TRBV5-5 and TRBJ2-3, with D unclear. This CDR3 comprises 12 residues. With 4 bases removed from V and 4 bases from J, the gap between germline ends came to 7 bases. Germline lookup yields CDR1 SGHKS and CDR2 YYEKEE (reference sequence). The CDR3 region has the DNA TGTGCCAGCAGCACGTGGGCAGATACGCAGTATTTT. This encodes CASSTWADTQYF.

This clonotype came up many times. The V gene is TRBV12-3 or TRBV12-4, the J gene TRBJ1-2; a possible D gene is TRBD1 (5 bases). CDR3 size: 14 residues. Trimming left V 4 bases short and J 2 bases short, with 11 bases between. The CDR3 sequence: CASSSGGGNYGYTF. The CDR3 DNA reads as TGTGCCAGCAGTTCGGGGGGGGGGAACTATGGCTACACCTTC.

This clonotype was counted ten times or more. This chain joins TRBV2 and TRBJ2-5; D is unclear. In germline, CDR1 is SNHLY, CDR2 FYNNEI. The ends were cut back, 9 bases at V and 2 bases at J, with 13 bases in the middle. This CDR3 is built from 13 residues. DNA of the CDR3: TGTGCCAGTCACGTCCGGGTACAAGAGACCCAGTACTTC. This codes for CASHVRVQETQYF.

This clonotype was counted a few times. The V call is TRBV6-2 or TRBV6-3, the J call TRBJ2-3; the D gene could be TRBD1 or TRBD2 (5 bases each). This CDR3 has 14 amino acids. V lost 6 bases and J 0 bases, leaving 10 bases between the germline ends. Per the germline V gene, CDR1 is MNHEY and CDR2 is SVGEGT. CDR3 in DNA: TGTGCCAGCAGACGGGACGGGAGCACAGATACGCAGTATTTT. Translating gives CASRRDGSTDTQYF.

The chain is built from TRBV20-1 and TRBJ1-1, with D tentatively TRBD1 (6 bases). V gave up 6 bases and J gave up 2 bases, with 16 bases separating them. The CDR3 sequence is 14 residues long. Germline V gene data show CDR1 as DFQATT and CDR2 as SNEGSKA (reference sequence). CDR3 amino acids: CSAPGLTGNTEAFF. For the CDR3, the DNA is TGCAGTGCCCCAGGCTTGACAGGCAACACTGAAGCTTTCTTT.

This clonotype came up many times. The chain's CDR3 is CASSLPRGLGAEAFF. The CDR3 DNA reads as TGTGCCAGCAGCTTACCTCGTGGTCTGGGGGCTGAAGCTTTCTTT. The rearrangement uses TRBV7-6 and TRBJ1-1; the D gene is possibly TRBD1 (5 bases). CDR1 and CDR2 from the germline V gene are SGHVS and FNYEAQ. V was clipped by 2 bases and J by 6 bases, with 16 bases between them. CDR3 length: 15 residues.

The chain links TRBV6-6 to TRBJ2-1, with D possibly being TRBD1 or TRBD2 (5 bases each). The CDR3 has 14 residues. With 6 bases removed from V and 9 bases from J, the gap between germline ends came to 18 bases. CDR1 and CDR2 from the germline V gene are MNHNY and SVGAGI (reference sequence). The CDR3 sequence: CASRDQGIGAEQFF. The CDR3 region has the DNA TGTGCCAGCAGAGACCAGGGTATCGGGGCTGAGCAGTTCTTC.

In the case of this clonotype: A read error may be the cause here, since a much bigger clone is one base away. This chain joins TRBV6-6 and TRBJ2-3; 12 nucleotides match TRBD2. The CDR3 covers 15 residues. CDR1 and CDR2 from the germline V gene are MNHNY and SVGAGI (reference sequence). The trim removed 6 bases at V and 11 bases at J, leaving 12 bases unmatched. CDR3 loop: CASRPLAGGSLEQYF. CDR3 coding DNA: TGTGCCAGCAGACCCCTAGCGGGAGGGTCTTTGGAGCAGTATTTT.

This clonotype was seen a handful of times. The V call is TRBV20-1, the J call TRBJ1-5; 7 bases are shared with TRBD1. The CDR3 contains 13 residues. Germline CDR1 is DFQATT and CDR2 is SNEGSKA (reference sequence). V lost 1 base to trimming and J lost 7 bases; unmatched junction nucleotides: 4. The CDR3 DNA sequence: TGCAGTGCTAGAGGACAGGGAGGGCAGCCCCAGCATTTT. Residues: CSARGQGGQPQHF.

This clonotype was picked up many times. The J gene is TRBJ2-1, the V gene TRBV4-2; D gene unclear. From germline, CDR1 is LGHNA and CDR2 YNFKEQ. Trimming shortened V by 0 bases and J by 5 bases, and 11 bases separated the two germline ends. This CDR3 contains 15 residues. The DNA for the CDR3 is TGTGCCAGCAGCCAAGATTTAGCCCCCAACAATGAGCAGTTCTTC. Translation: CASSQDLAPNNEQFF.

Worth noting for this clonotype: This may arise from a read error, as a much more abundant clone is one base away. V gene TRBV6-6 combines with J gene TRBJ1-1; 9 bases match TRBD1. V shed 6 bases and J 12 bases; nucleotides not matched to a gene: 8. Per the germline V gene, CDR1 is MNHNY and CDR2 is SVGAGI (reference sequence). This CDR3 comprises 12 residues. CDR3 amino acids: CASSRGQGGSFF. DNA for the CDR3: TGTGCCAGCAGCCGGGGACAGGGTGGATCTTTCTTT.

A remark on this clonotype: The junction shows a germline mismatch at one end, possibly a read error. The chain couples TRBV7-2 to TRBJ2-5; maybe TRBD2 (5 bases). Germline V gene lookup returns CDR1 SGHTA and CDR2 FQGNSA. The CDR3 runs to 13 residues. The CDR3 nucleotides are TGTGACAGCATCAAGGACTTTCAAGAGGACCAGTACTTC. Its protein product is CDSIKDFQEDQYF.

This clonotype was observed a few times. This sequence joins TRBV20-1 and TRBJ1-1; D gene uncertain. The CDR3 consists of 13 residues. From germline, CDR1 is DFQATT and CDR2 SNEGSKA (reference sequence). V was trimmed by 3 bases and J by 4 bases, leaving 12 bases between them. The CDR3 nucleotides read TGCAGTGCTAGTCCCACCGGAAGCACTGAAGCTTTCTTT. It translates to CSASPTGSTEAFF.

This clonotype was counted a single time. The J gene is TRBJ1-1, the V gene TRBV5-4; D gene unclear. This CDR3 comprises 15 residues. The germline V gene encodes CDR1 SGHNT and CDR2 YYREEE (reference sequence). Trimming removed 3 bases at V and 0 bases at J, with 12 bases between. Here the CDR3 DNA reads TGTGCCAGCAGCTGGGGAGGTGGCATGAACACTGAAGCTTTCTTT. It encodes CASSWGGGMNTEAFF.